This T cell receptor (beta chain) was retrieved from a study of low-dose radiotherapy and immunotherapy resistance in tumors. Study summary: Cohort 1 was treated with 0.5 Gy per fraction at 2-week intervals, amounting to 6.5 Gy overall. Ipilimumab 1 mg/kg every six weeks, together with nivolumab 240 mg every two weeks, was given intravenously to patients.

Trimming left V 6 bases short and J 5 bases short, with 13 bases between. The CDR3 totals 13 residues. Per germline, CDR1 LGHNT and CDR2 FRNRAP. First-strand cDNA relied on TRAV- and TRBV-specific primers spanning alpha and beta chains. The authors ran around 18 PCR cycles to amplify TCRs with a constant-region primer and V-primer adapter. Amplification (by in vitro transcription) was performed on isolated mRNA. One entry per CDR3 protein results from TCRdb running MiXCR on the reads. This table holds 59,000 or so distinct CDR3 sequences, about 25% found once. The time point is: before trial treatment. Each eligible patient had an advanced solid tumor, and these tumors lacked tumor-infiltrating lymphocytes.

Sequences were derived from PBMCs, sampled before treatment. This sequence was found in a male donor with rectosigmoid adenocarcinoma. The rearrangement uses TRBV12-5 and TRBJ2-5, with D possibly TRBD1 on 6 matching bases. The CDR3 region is CASGSRGAETQYF. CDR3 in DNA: TGTGCTAGTGGATCCAGGGGCGCGGAGACCCAGTACTTC.